A selection of T cell receptor beta chains follows, all from one sample in a study of type 1 and type 2 diabetes patients. Each CDR3 protein is one row after TCRdb ran MiXCR on the multiplex PCR reads. The sample contains about 290,000 distinct CDR3 sequences, 40% to 50% of which appear only once. The specimen sequenced was peripheral blood mononuclear cells (PBMCs). These receptors were collected from a young man with type 2 diabetes. CDR3s include the opening cysteine and the closing phenylalanine or tryptophan. The D gene is left open where the match is weak. Size values are once, few and many counts, or a class for expanded clones, and some rows have none.

clone_size	v_call	d_call	j_call	cdr3_aa	cdr3_nt
once	TRBV5-1	-	TRBJ2-3	CASSQTGTIGGDTQYF	TGCGCCAGCAGCCAAACCGGGACTATAGGGGGGGATACGCAGTATTTT
-	TRBV10-2	-	TRBJ2-2	CASSEVKSPTGELFF	TGCGCCAGCAGTGAGGTAAAGTCGCCGACCGGGGAGCTGTTTTTT
-	TRBV9	-	TRBJ2-2	CASSVYLDTGELFF	TGTGCCAGCAGCGTATATCTGGACACCGGGGAGCTGTTTTTT
-	TRBV12-5	-	TRBJ2-1	CASGSSESSYNEQFF	TGTGCTAGTGGTTCCTCTGAGAGCTCCTACAATGAGCAGTTCTTC
-	TRBV19	-	TRBJ1-1	CASSICVNTEAFF	TGTGCCAGTAGTATTTGCGTGAACACTGAAGCTTTCTTT
-	TRBV7-6	-	TRBJ2-2	CASSLQSTGELFF	TGTGCCAGCAGCTTACAGAGCACCGGGGAGCTGTTTTTT
few	TRBV20-1	-	TRBJ1-5	CGWDLTDTQHF	TGCGGGTGGGACCTCACAGATACGCAGCATTTT
once	TRBV7-9	-	TRBJ2-2	CASSLVLRAGELFF	TGTGCCAGCAGCTTAGTCCTCCGAGCCGGGGAGCTGTTTTTT
-	TRBV12-3/TRBV12-4	-	TRBJ2-2	CASSRENTGELFF	TGTGCCAGCAGTCGCGAGAACACCGGGGAGCTGTTTTTT
-	TRBV27	-	TRBJ2-7	CVIRAGNRYEQYF	TGTGTAATCCGGGCGGGCAACCGCTACGAGCAGTACTTC
few	TRBV20-1	-	TRBJ2-7	CSARKWYEQYF	TGCAGTGCTAGGAAATGGTACGAGCAGTACTTC
-	TRBV7-3	-	TRBJ2-4	CASSLIERDIQYF	TGTGCCAGCAGCTTAATAGAGCGGGACATTCAGTACTTC
-	TRBV5-1	TRBD1	TRBJ2-6	CASSLSHGQVLSGANVLTF	TGCGCCAGTAGCTTGTCCCATGGACAGGTTCTCTCTGGGGCCAACGTCCTGACTTTC
-	TRBV12-3/TRBV12-4	-	TRBJ1-1	CASIPPPGQGNTEAFF	TGTGCCAGCATTCCACCTCCGGGGCAGGGGAACACTGAAGCTTTCTTT
-	TRBV20-1	-	TRBJ1-3	CSAHPTRASGNTIYF	TGCAGTGCACATCCGACCAGGGCTTCGGGAAACACCATATATTTT
few	TRBV24-1	-	TRBJ2-1	CATSDAAEYNEQFF	TGTGCCACCAGTGATGCGGCGGAATACAATGAGCAGTTCTTC
-	TRBV5-1	-	TRBJ1-1	CASNTGGTTEAFF	TGCGCCAGCAATACCGGGGGCACCACTGAAGCTTTCTTT
few	TRBV27	-	TRBJ1-2	CASSLSIVGYGYTF	TGTGCCAGCAGTTTATCGATAGTGGGGTATGGCTACACCTTC
-	TRBV7-9	TRBD2	TRBJ2-7	CASSVAGGRLYNEQYF	TGTGCCAGCAGTGTAGCGGGGGGGCGGCTCTACAATGAGCAGTACTTC
-	TRBV20-1	-	TRBJ2-5	CSARVLANTGTQYF	TGCAGTGCTAGGGTTCTAGCGAACACGGGTACCCAGTACTTC
-	TRBV9	TRBD2	TRBJ2-1	CASSVGGGLADEQFF	TGTGCCAGCAGCGTAGGAGGGGGACTAGCGGATGAGCAGTTCTTC
few	TRBV19	TRBD1	TRBJ2-2	CATFSRGRGTGELFF	TGTGCCACCTTCTCAAGGGGGCGCGGGACCGGGGAGCTGTTTTTT
-	TRBV4-2	TRBD2	TRBJ2-7	CASSQTLADGYEQYF	TGTGCCAGCAGCCAAACACTAGCGGATGGCTACGAGCAGTACTTC
once	TRBV3-1	-	TRBJ2-3	CASSQRLDAQYF	TGTGCCAGCAGCCAACGACTAGACGCGCAGTATTTT
-	TRBV7-2	TRBD2	TRBJ2-2	CASSPRLAGRGELFF	TGTGCCAGCAGCCCTAGACTAGCGGGGAGGGGGGAGCTGTTTTTT
few	TRBV2	-	TRBJ1-1	CASSEYMGRRPAFF	TGTGCCAGCAGTGAATACATGGGCCGACGGCCAGCTTTCTTT
once	TRBV27	-	TRBJ2-7	CASSPRASSYEQYF	TGTGCCAGCAGTCCCAGGGCAAGCTCCTACGAGCAGTACTTC
-	TRBV12-3/TRBV12-4	TRBD2	TRBJ2-1	CASRPSGGPSEQFF	TGTGCCAGCAGACCTTCGGGGGGGCCTAGTGAGCAGTTCTTC
-	TRBV19	TRBD1	TRBJ1-1	CASSLDRGRTEAFF	TGTGCCAGTAGCCTCGACAGGGGGAGGACTGAAGCTTTCTTT
-	TRBV20-1	-	TRBJ2-7	CSARDPGRTYEQYF	TGCAGTGCTAGAGACCCGGGACGGACCTACGAGCAGTACTTC
-	TRBV29-1	-	TRBJ1-1	CSVEGIFVGTEAFF	TGCAGCGTTGAGGGGATTTTTGTGGGGACTGAAGCTTTCTTT
many	TRBV30	TRBD1	TRBJ2-7	CAWSAGTGNEQYF	TGTGCCTGGAGTGCCGGGACAGGGAACGAGCAGTACTTC
-	TRBV29-1	TRBD1	TRBJ1-4	CSVEETGQGGEKLSF	TGCAGCGTTGAAGAGACGGGACAGGGTGGGGAAAAACTGTCTTTT
-	TRBV19	TRBD2	TRBJ2-3	CASSIEVVTSGSSQYF	TGTGCCAGTAGTATTGAGGTGGTGACTAGCGGGAGTTCGCAGTATTTT
few	TRBV7-2	-	TRBJ2-1	CASSPSDGYYNEQFF	TGTGCCAGCAGCCCTAGCGACGGTTACTACAATGAGCAGTTCTTC
-	TRBV20-1	-	TRBJ2-5	CSGGQETQYF	TGCAGTGGGGGACAAGAGACCCAGTACTTC
-	TRBV4-1	-	TRBJ1-4	CASSLTGLSGEKLFF	TGCGCCAGCAGCCTCACAGGGTTGAGTGGTGAAAAACTGTTTTTT
-	TRBV19	-	TRBJ2-1	CASSILSDSLPYNEQLF	TGTGCCAGTAGTATACTTTCGGACAGCCTCCCCTACAATGAGCAGCTCTTC
few	TRBV19	TRBD2	TRBJ2-3	CASSRLATSTDTQYF	TGTGCCAGTAGCAGACTAGCGACGAGCACAGATACGCAGTATTTT
-	TRBV20-1	TRBD2	TRBJ2-1	CSARGLAGYNEQFF	TGCAGTGCTAGGGGGCTAGCGGGGTACAATGAGCAGTTCTTC
-	TRBV4-3	TRBD2	TRBJ2-5	CASSQDLGGGARQTQYF	TGCGCCAGCAGCCAAGATCTAGGCGGGGGGGCCCGTCAGACCCAGTACTTC
-	TRBV10-1	-	TRBJ1-5	CASRRTNSNHNQPQHF	TGCGCCAGCAGGCGGACTAACAGCAATCATAATCAGCCCCAGCATTTT
few	TRBV12-3/TRBV12-4	TRBD2	TRBJ2-5	CASSSSGKETQYF	TGTGCCAGCAGTTCTAGCGGCAAAGAGACCCAGTACTTC
-	TRBV7-2	TRBD2	TRBJ2-2	CASKVTSGSRGELFF	TGTGCCAGCAAAGTGACTAGCGGGAGTCGTGGGGAGCTGTTTTTT
-	TRBV6-6	-	TRBJ1-5	CASSYLGNSNQPQHF	TGTGCCAGCAGTTACTTGGGAAATAGCAATCAGCCCCAGCATTTT
-	TRBV6-1	-	TRBJ2-5	CASSPGVKGETQYF	TGTGCCAGCAGTCCGGGGGTGAAGGGTGAGACCCAGTACTTC
many	TRBV20-1	-	TRBJ1-4	CSASVAEKLFF	TGCAGTGCTAGTGTAGCTGAAAAACTGTTTTTT
-	TRBV30	-	TRBJ1-2	CAWSISYDGYTF	TGTGCCTGGAGTATCTCCTACGATGGCTACACCTTC
-	TRBV25-1	-	TRBJ1-2	CASSPLRARNYGYTF	TGTGCCAGCAGTCCCCTAAGGGCACGGAACTATGGCTACACCTTC
few	TRBV9	TRBD2	TRBJ2-5	CASSAGRLAGVGETQYF	TGTGCCAGCAGCGCCGGGCGGCTAGCGGGGGTGGGAGAGACCCAGTACTTC
many	TRBV15	-	TRBJ2-5	CATSRGGTEETQYF	TGTGCCACCAGCAGAGGTGGGACTGAAGAGACCCAGTACTTC
few	TRBV10-1	TRBD2	TRBJ2-1	CASSEGTSGGEQFF	TGCGCCAGCAGTGAGGGGACTAGCGGGGGGGAGCAGTTCTTC
few	TRBV6-5	-	TRBJ1-1	CASSYVTGYDEAFF	TGTGCCAGCAGTTACGTCACAGGGTATGATGAAGCTTTCTTT
few	TRBV19	-	TRBJ2-1	CASRNVGSSYNEQFF	TGTGCCAGTCGGAACGTGGGGAGCTCCTACAATGAGCAGTTCTTC
few	TRBV2	-	TRBJ2-5	CASQLQETQYF	TGTGCCAGCCAACTACAAGAGACCCAGTACTTC